These 22 T cell receptor beta chains were all obtained from the same sample, sequenced in a study of PD-L1 blockade in urothelial cancer. Clones were read by immunoSEQ multiplex PCR, and TCRdb kept only the in-frame ones, dropping some. The table includes about 74,000 clones, roughly 88% detected once. The time point: pretreatment peripheral blood. The sequencing here drew on PBMCs, taken around atezolizumab (anti-PD-L1) treatment. These receptors were taken from a man aged 70-80 years with urothelial cancer.

The rearrangement joins TRBV6-5 to TRBJ1-4; TRBD1 might be the D (6 bases). Trimming pared 0 bases from V and 4 bases from J, leaving 9 bases between. The germline gives CDR1 MNHEY, CDR2 SVGAGI. This CDR3 spans 15 amino acids. DNA of the CDR3: TGTGCCAGCAGTTACTCCAGGGGCCTTAATGAAAAACTGTTTTTT. This codes for CASSYSRGLNEKLFF.

V is TRBV28 and J is TRBJ1-2; D remains ambiguous. The germline V gene encodes CDR1 MDHEN and CDR2 SYDVKM. Trimming removed 2 bases from V and 5 bases from J, with 9 bases in between. The CDR3 totals 13 residues. Written as DNA, the CDR3 is TGTGCCAGCAGTTTAAAGGCGGTGTATGGCTACACCTTC. Amino acids: CASSLKAVYGYTF.

V gene TRBV5-1 combines with J gene TRBJ1-5, with D tentatively TRBD1 (6 bases). The CDR3 is 16 residues long. V was cut by 0 bases and J by 2 bases, with 12 bases left in between. The germline CDR1 and CDR2 sequences are SGHRS and YFSETQ. Written as DNA, the CDR3 is TGCGCCAGCAGCTTGGGGGGGCAGGTCGGCAATCAGCCCCAGCATTTT. Translation: CASSLGGQVGNQPQHF.

The chain is built from TRBV7-6 and TRBJ2-2, with D perhaps TRBD1 (6 bases). The ends were cut back, 4 bases at V and 1 base at J, with 7 bases in the middle. Germline CDR1 reads SGHVS; CDR2 reads FNYEAQ. The CDR3 is made up of 14 amino acids. CDR3 nucleotide sequence: TGTGCCAGCAGCTCGACAGGGAACACCGGGGAGCTGTTTTTT. Translated, it gives CASSSTGNTGELFF.

The CDR3 DNA reads TGTGCCAGTAGTATAGGGGCGGGAGTGGTCGGTGAGCAGTTCTTC. Translating gives CASSIGAGVVGEQFF. V and J are TRBV19 and TRBJ2-1; 7 bases line up with TRBD2. CDR1 is LNHDA and CDR2 is SQIVND in the germline V gene (reference sequence). V shed 1 base, J shed 9 bases, and the junction held 9 bases outside the gene matches. This CDR3 comprises 15 residues.

The chain has TRBV28 and TRBJ2-5; D call uncertain. Trimming took 2 bases from V and 5 from J, leaving 9 bases between them. Germline V CDR1 and CDR2: MDHEN, SYDVKM. This CDR3 spans 13 amino acids. The CDR3 nucleotides are TGTGCCAGCAGTTTAGAGGAATGGGAGACCCAGTACTTC. It codes for CASSLEEWETQYF.

In its sample, this clone was seen a few times. The chain is built from TRBV18 and TRBJ1-2; 7 nucleotides align to TRBD1. With 6 bases clipped from V and 5 bases from J, the junction kept 12 bases outside the gene matches. CDR1 and CDR2 from the germline V gene are KGHSH and LQKENI. The CDR3 is 15 amino acids. The CDR3 loop is CASSTSRDRDYGYTF. The CDR3 DNA is TGTGCCAGCTCGACATCCAGGGACAGAGATTATGGCTACACCTTC.

The V call is TRBV20-1, the J call TRBJ1-1, with D tentatively TRBD1 (5 bases). CDR3 length equals 11 residues. Germline CDR1 reads DFQATT; CDR2 reads SNEGSKA (reference sequence). CDR3 sequence: CGQGDLTEAFF. The CDR3, as DNA: TGCGGTCAGGGTGACCTGACTGAAGCTTTCTTT.

The chain links TRBV28 to TRBJ2-5, with TRBD2 identical over 10 bases. CDR1 and CDR2 from the germline V gene are MDHEN and SYDVKM. The ends lost 1 base at V and 5 bases at J; junction bases unmatched: 4. CDR3 length: 15 amino acids. Here the CDR3 DNA reads TGTGCCAGCAGTTTATTAGCGGGAGGACGGGAGACCCAGTACTTC. Encoded protein: CASSLLAGGRETQYF.

The chain employs TRBV28 and TRBJ1-2; 7 nucleotides line up with TRBD1. J lost 0 bases, V lost 6 bases, and 7 bases had no gene match. In germline, CDR1 is MDHEN, CDR2 SYDVKM. This CDR3 is 15 amino acids long. The CDR3, as DNA: TGTGCCAGCAGGTCCCAGGGGGTTCCTAACTATGGCTACACCTTC. It yields the protein CASRSQGVPNYGYTF.

V usage is TRBV5-4 and J usage is TRBJ2-5; D uncertain. CDR3 size: 12 residues. CDR1 and CDR2 (germline): SGHNT, YYREEE (reference sequence). V lost 1 base, J lost 3 bases, and 4 bases lay in between. CDR3 DNA sequence: TGTGCCAGCAGCTTGCAGGAAGAGACCCAGTACTTC. Its protein product is CASSLQEETQYF. The full variable domain, with the rest looked up from reference TRBV5-4 and TRBJ2-5, is ETGVTQSPTHLIKTRGQQVTLRCSSQSGHNTVSWYQQALGQGPQFIFQYYREEENGRGNFPPRFSGLQFPNYSSELNVNALELDDSALYLCASSLQEETQYFGPGTRLLVL.

The CDR3 DNA is TGTGCTAGTGGTTTGGTCCTAGGACAGGGGGCTTCCCGTTTGACCTTC. As protein: CASGLVLGQGASRLTF. The rearrangement joins TRBV12-5 to TRBJ1-2; 11 bases fit TRBD1. With 0 bases clipped from V and 14 bases from J, the junction kept 14 bases outside the gene matches. This CDR3 is 16 amino acids long. Germline CDR1 is LGHNT and CDR2 is FRNRAP.

The genes are TRBV6-5 and TRBJ1-2; the match to TRBD1 covers 8 bases. Germline CDR1 is MNHEY and CDR2 is SVGAGI. The CDR3 is made up of 14 amino acids. V lost 0 bases to trimming and J lost 7 bases; unmatched junction nucleotides: 4. The chain's CDR3 is CASSYSDRAGGYTF. The CDR3 region has the DNA TGTGCCAGCAGTTACTCGGACAGGGCGGGTGGCTACACCTTC.

This clone has just one count. This chain connects TRBV6-1 to TRBJ2-2; the D gene is possibly TRBD1 (6 bases). Germline CDR1 MNHNS, CDR2 SASEGT. The CDR3 runs 15 residues. V was clipped by 2 bases and J by 4 bases, with 11 bases between them. The CDR3 DNA reads as TGTGCCAGCAGTGAAATAGGACAGTTCACCGGGGAGCTGTTTTTT. Encoded protein: CASSEIGQFTGELFF.

This chain connects TRBV28 to TRBJ2-7, with TRBD1 matching 10 bases. Germline V gives CDR1 MDHEN, CDR2 SYDVKM. J was trimmed by 6 bases and V by 5 bases; bases with no gene match: 10. This CDR3 has 15 residues. CDR3: CASSQPGQGTFEQYF. The CDR3 coding sequence is TGTGCCAGCAGTCAGCCGGGACAGGGGACTTTCGAGCAGTACTTC.

The rearrangement joins TRBV5-8 to TRBJ1-2, with D perhaps matching TRBD1 (6 bases). This CDR3 region has 13 residues. In germline, CDR1 is SGHTS, CDR2 YDEGEE. V dropped 4 bases and J dropped 4 bases, with 11 bases sitting between them. The CDR3 DNA sequence: TGTGCCAGCAGCCAGACAGGAATCTATGGCTACACCTTC. This codes for CASSQTGIYGYTF.

V usage is TRBV14 and J usage is TRBJ2-2; TRBD2 matches at 12 bases. CDR3 size: 16 residues. Germline CDR1 reads SGHDN; CDR2 reads FVKESK. V lost 4 bases to trimming and J lost 7 bases; unmatched junction nucleotides: 7. The CDR3 DNA sequence: TGTGCCAGCAGCCCGCTAGCGGGAGGGAGAGTCGGGGAGCTGTTTTTT. Its protein product is CASSPLAGGRVGELFF.

This rearrangement joins TRBV7-3 to TRBJ2-3; D is uncertain. There are 13 residues in the CDR3. Trimming took 5 bases from V and 8 from J, leaving 14 bases between them. Per germline, CDR1 SGHTA and CDR2 FQGTGA. Here the CDR3 DNA reads TGTGCCAGCAGCCTCCTAGAAGATGCTACGCAGTATTTT. The encoded protein is CASSLLEDATQYF.

V and J are TRBV5-4 and TRBJ2-1; 16 bases align to TRBD2. Looked up from germline, CDR1 is SGHNT and CDR2 is YYREEE (reference sequence). The CDR3 is 17 amino acids. The V segment lost 4 bases and the J segment 8 bases; nucleotides outside the gene matches: 9. The DNA for the CDR3 is TGTGCCAGCAGCAAGGGACTAGCGGGAGGGACTATGGATGAGCAGTTCTTC. Protein product: CASSKGLAGGTMDEQFF.

This clone was seen only once. V and J are TRBV7-2 and TRBJ2-5; 9 bases fit TRBD2. J was trimmed by 4 bases and V by 0 bases; bases with no gene match: 12. The CDR3 loop spans 18 amino acids. The germline V gene has CDR1 SGHTA and CDR2 FQGNSA. The CDR3 region has the DNA TGTGCCAGCAGCTTAGCGGGGGGTTTAGCGGGAGCTCCAGAGACCCAGTACTTC. This encodes CASSLAGGLAGAPETQYF.

The V call is TRBV28, the J call TRBJ2-3; D may be TRBD2 (5 bases). V lost 3 bases, J lost 0 bases, and 7 bases lay in between. The CDR3 has 14 amino acids. CDR1 and CDR2 from the germline V gene are MDHEN and SYDVKM. CDR3 protein: CASSFGGSTDTQYF. The CDR3 region has the DNA TGTGCCAGCAGTTTTGGCGGGAGCACAGATACGCAGTATTTT.

This chain links TRBV5-4 with TRBJ1-1, with D possibly TRBD1 on 5 matching bases. The CDR3 runs to 14 residues. Trimming took off 0 bases at V and 4 bases at J, with 10 bases between the two ends. Germline V CDR1 and CDR2: SGHNT, YYREEE (reference sequence). CDR3: CASSLAGRGTEAFF. CDR3 in DNA: TGTGCCAGCAGCTTGGCGGGGCGGGGCACTGAAGCTTTCTTT. Based on the CDR3 plus reference TRBV5-4 and TRBJ1-1, the full variable domain is ETGVTQSPTHLIKTRGQQVTLRCSSQSGHNTVSWYQQALGQGPQFIFQYYREEENGRGNFPPRFSGLQFPNYSSELNVNALELDDSALYLCASSLAGRGTEAFFGQGTRLTVV.